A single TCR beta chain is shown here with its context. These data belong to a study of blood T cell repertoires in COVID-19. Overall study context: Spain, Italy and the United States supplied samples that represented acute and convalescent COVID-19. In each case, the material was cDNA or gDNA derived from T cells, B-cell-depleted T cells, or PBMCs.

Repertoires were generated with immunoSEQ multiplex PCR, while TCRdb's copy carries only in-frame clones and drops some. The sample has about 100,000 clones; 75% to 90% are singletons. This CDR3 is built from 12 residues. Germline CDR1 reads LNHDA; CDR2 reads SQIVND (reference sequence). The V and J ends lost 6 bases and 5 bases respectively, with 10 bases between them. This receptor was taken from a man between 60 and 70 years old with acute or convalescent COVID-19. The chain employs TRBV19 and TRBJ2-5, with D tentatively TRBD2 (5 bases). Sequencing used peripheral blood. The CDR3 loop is CASRGLGETQYF. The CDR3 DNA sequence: TGTGCCAGTAGAGGACTCGGGGAGACCCAGTACTTC.